This T cell receptor (beta chain) was captured by sequencing in a study of blood T cell repertoires in COVID-19. Assay: immunoSEQ multiplex PCR; the TCRdb copy retains only in-frame clones and omits some. The data show 300,000 to 400,000 clones, 70% to 90% seen once. Germline CDR1 SEHNR, CDR2 FQNEAQ (reference sequence). V was shortened by 5 bases and J by 11 bases, with 15 bases between the two germline ends. The CDR3 has 12 amino acids. Material: PBMCs or T cells enriched from blood (not recorded which). This TCR was sampled from a woman in her twenties or thirties with acute COVID-19. The chain carries TRBV7-9 and TRBJ1-1; D might be TRBD1 (5 bases). CDR3 protein: CASSLQAGVAFF. The DNA for the CDR3 is TGTGCCAGCAGCCTTCAGGCGGGGGTTGCTTTCTTT.